The 20 T cell receptor beta chains in this list originate from one sample, sequenced in a study of response to subunit inactivated influenza vaccine. Each CDR3 protein is one row after TCRdb ran MiXCR on the RT-PCR reads. The table records 500,000 to 600,000 distinct CDR3 sequences, approximately 15% of them present only once. Sequenced here: CD4+ T cells sorted from PBMCs, sampled 23 to 25 months after vaccination. The receptors derive from a man aged 45 to 70 who received an inactivated influenza vaccine.

This clonotype has just a few counts. This sequence joins TRBV10-3 and TRBJ1-3; D gene uncertain. V was trimmed by 11 bases and J by 0 bases, leaving 11 bases between them. CDR1 is ENHRY, CDR2 SYGVKD, per germline. The CDR3 extends over 13 amino acids. The CDR3 DNA sequence: TGTGCCGCCTCGACCGGCTCTGGAAACACCATATATTTT. Protein sequence: CAASTGSGNTIYF.

A few counts support this clonotype. The chain recombines TRBV27 with TRBJ2-1; D possibly corresponds to TRBD1 (5 bases). This CDR3 is 15 amino acids long. CDR1 is MNHEY, CDR2 SMNVEV, per germline (reference sequence). V was shortened by 6 bases and J by 4 bases, with 16 bases between the two germline ends. The CDR3 loop reads CASSREGARYNEQFF. In nucleotides, the CDR3 is TGTGCCAGCAGCCGAGAAGGGGCGCGGTACAATGAGCAGTTCTTC.

This sequence joins TRBV4-2 and TRBJ2-1; a possible D gene is TRBD2 (6 bases). Germline-derived CDR1 and CDR2 are LGHNA and YNFKEQ. The ends were cut back, 0 bases at V and 7 bases at J, with 16 bases in the middle. CDR3 length: 16 residues. The CDR3 nucleotides are TGTGCCAGCAGCCAAGATCATCCGGGGGTGGGGAATGAGCAGTTCTTC. This codes for CASSQDHPGVGNEQFF.

The chain has TRBV11-2 and TRBJ2-5, with D possibly TRBD2 on 5 matching bases. Germline loops: CDR1 SGHAT, CDR2 FQNNGV. The ends were cut back, 5 bases at V and 7 bases at J, with 17 bases in the middle. This CDR3 is built from 14 residues. CDR3 DNA sequence: TGTGCCAGCAGCCCGGACTTAGCCACGGGGACCCAGTACTTC. Translating gives CASSPDLATGTQYF.

This chain connects TRBV7-2 to TRBJ2-1; D is uncertain. This CDR3 has 13 amino acids. V dropped 5 bases and J dropped 8 bases, with 13 bases sitting between them. Germline V gives CDR1 SGHTA, CDR2 FQGNSA. In DNA, the CDR3 is TGTGCCAGCAGCCTACAGAGTGGCGATGAGCAGTTCTTC. This encodes CASSLQSGDEQFF. Filled out from reference TRBV7-2 and TRBJ2-1, the complete variable domain reads GAGVSQSPSNKVTEKGKDVELRCDPISGHTALYWYRQSLGQGLEFLIYFQGNSAPDKSGLPSDRFSAERTGGSVSTLTIQRTQQEDSAVYLCASSLQSGDEQFFGPGTRLTVL.

This clonotype has more than one count but fewer than ten. V is TRBV10-3 and J is TRBJ2-2, with 7 bases identical to TRBD2. This CDR3 region has 16 residues. Germline CDR1 and CDR2: ENHRY and SYGVKD. After removal of 0 bases from V and 0 bases from J, the junction contained 1 base not matched to a gene. CDR3 sequence reads: CAISESGTTNTGELFF. In nucleotides, the CDR3 is TGTGCCATCAGTGAGTCAGGGACTACGAACACCGGGGAGCTGTTTTTT.

The chain recombines TRBV20-1 with TRBJ2-3, with 13 positions matching TRBD2. The CDR3 sequence is 16 residues long. Germline CDR1 reads DFQATT; CDR2 reads SNEGSKA (reference sequence). V shed 3 bases and J 4 bases; nucleotides not matched to a gene: 7. CDR3 DNA: TGCAGTGCTAGTGGAACTAGCGGGGGGGGCTCAGATACGCAGTATTTT. Translating gives CSASGTSGGGSDTQYF.

The chain has TRBV7-9 and TRBJ1-5; D call uncertain. The CDR3 has 14 residues. CDR1 is SEHNR and CDR2 is FQNEAQ in the germline V gene (reference sequence). Trimming left V 4 bases short and J 6 bases short, with 13 bases between. The CDR3 DNA sequence: TGTGCCAGCAGCTCTCTCACGGAGGGTCAGCCCCAGCATTTT. It is translated as CASSSLTEGQPQHF.

This clonotype has just a few counts. The V and J genes are TRBV2 and TRBJ1-4, with D unclear. CDR1 is SNHLY, CDR2 FYNNEI, per germline. Trimming took off 7 bases at V and 8 bases at J, with 5 bases between the two ends. CDR3 length: 10 amino acids. The CDR3 spells CASNREKLFF. CDR3 bases: TGTGCCAGCAATCGCGAAAAACTGTTTTTT.

The sample holds a few counts of this clonotype. The chain has TRBV5-1 and TRBJ2-7; tentatively, D is TRBD1 or TRBD2 (5 bases each). V was clipped by 4 bases and J by 3 bases, with 20 bases between them. The CDR3 consists of 16 residues. Germline V gene data show CDR1 as SGHRS and CDR2 as YFSETQ. The CDR3 spells CASSQGPGRLGYEQYF. CDR3 nucleotide sequence: TGCGCCAGCAGCCAGGGTCCGGGACGATTGGGCTACGAGCAGTACTTC.

The chain has TRBV12-3 or TRBV12-4 and TRBJ2-1; D unclear. V gave up 7 bases and J gave up 5 bases, with 15 bases separating them. The CDR3 has 14 amino acids. The CDR3 DNA reads TGTGCCAGCACGAATGGTTGGGATCACAATGAGCAGTTCTTC. Translated, it gives CASTNGWDHNEQFF.

This chain connects TRBV6-1 to TRBJ2-1; the D gene could be TRBD1 or TRBD2 (5 bases each). This CDR3 contains 16 residues. V was clipped by 6 bases and J by 9 bases, with 24 bases between them. Germline V lookup: CDR1 MNHNS, CDR2 SASEGT. This chain's CDR3 is CASSPQDSRPLPEQFF. In DNA, the CDR3 is TGTGCCAGCAGCCCACAGGACTCGCGGCCCTTACCTGAGCAGTTCTTC.

V usage is TRBV12-3 or TRBV12-4 and J usage is TRBJ1-5, with D hard to call. Deletions cut 6 bases from V and 7 bases from J, with 10 bases between. The CDR3 spans 12 residues. The chain's CDR3 is CASRVGWQPQHF. CDR3 in DNA: TGTGCCAGCAGAGTGGGCTGGCAGCCCCAGCATTTT.

The V gene is TRBV7-2, the J gene TRBJ2-7; the D is unclear. V lost 5 bases and J lost 2, with 13 bases in between. This CDR3 is 14 amino acids long. Germline V lookup: CDR1 SGHTA, CDR2 FQGNSA. The CDR3 DNA reads TGTGCCAGCAGCCCCCCGGGCATTCCCTACGAGCAGTACTTC. Protein: CASSPPGIPYEQYF.

This clonotype was detected a few times. The chain uses TRBV7-9 and TRBJ2-1; 8 positions match TRBD1. CDR3 length equals 17 residues. Losses at the gene ends were 1 base for V and 0 bases for J; bases not matched to a gene: 5. Germline lookup yields CDR1 SEHNR and CDR2 FQNEAQ (reference sequence). The CDR3 coding sequence is TGTGCCAGCAGCTTAGGAGAACAGGGGGTCTCCTACAATGAGCAGTTCTTC. Amino acids: CASSLGEQGVSYNEQFF.

Comments on this clonotype: One end of the junction varies from germline; a read error may be responsible. V and J are TRBV20-1 and TRBJ2-3; D remains unclear. Germline assignment: CDR1 DFQATT and CDR2 SNEGSKA (reference sequence). The CDR3 length is 13 residues. CDR3 sequence: CSVRLTVTDTQYF. As DNA, the CDR3 is TGCAGTGTTAGACTTACAGTCACAGATACGCAGTATTTT.

This clonotype has just a few counts. The chain's CDR3 is CASSEQEGSPYEQYF. The CDR3 DNA sequence: TGTGCCAGCAGTGAACAAGAGGGAAGTCCCTACGAGCAGTACTTC. The rearrangement joins TRBV25-1 to TRBJ2-7; maybe TRBD2 (5 bases). V lost 2 bases, J lost 2 bases, and 13 bases lay in between. CDR1 and CDR2 (germline): MGHDK, SYGVNS. The CDR3 covers 15 residues.

This rearrangement joins TRBV12-3 or TRBV12-4 to TRBJ1-1; D gene uncertain. The CDR3 length is 14 residues. V lost 5 bases, J lost 1 base, and 11 bases lay in between. CDR3 DNA: TGTGCCAGCAGTCCTTCGACCAGGAACACTGAAGCTTTCTTT. Translation gives CASSPSTRNTEAFF.

The chain has TRBV18 and TRBJ2-6; TRBD1 matches at 10 bases. CDR3 length: 17 residues. V was pared by 6 bases and J by 1 base, with 6 bases of the junction left unmatched. CDR1 and CDR2 (germline): KGHSH, LQKENI. CDR3 in DNA: TGTGCCAGCTCGCCGGGACAGGGGAATTCTGGGGCCAACGTCCTGACTTTC. Protein sequence: CASSPGQGNSGANVLTF.

This clonotype was counted only a few times. V is TRBV2 and J is TRBJ1-4; possibly TRBD1 for D (5 bases). V was clipped by 3 bases and J by 5 bases, with 16 bases between them. This CDR3 comprises 16 residues. Germline values: CDR1 SNHLY, CDR2 FYNNEI. CDR3 in amino acids: CASSEFGADPNEKLFF. CDR3 in DNA: TGTGCCAGCAGTGAGTTCGGGGCAGACCCAAATGAAAAACTGTTTTTT.